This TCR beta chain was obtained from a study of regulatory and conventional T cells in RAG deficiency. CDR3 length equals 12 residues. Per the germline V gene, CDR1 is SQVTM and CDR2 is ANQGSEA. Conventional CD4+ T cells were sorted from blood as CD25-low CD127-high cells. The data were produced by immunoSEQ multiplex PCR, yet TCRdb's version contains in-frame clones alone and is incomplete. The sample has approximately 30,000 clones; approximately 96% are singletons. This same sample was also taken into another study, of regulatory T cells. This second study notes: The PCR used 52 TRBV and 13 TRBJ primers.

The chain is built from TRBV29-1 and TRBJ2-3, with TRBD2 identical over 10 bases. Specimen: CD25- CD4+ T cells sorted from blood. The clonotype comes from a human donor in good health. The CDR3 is CSVQRGGDTQYF. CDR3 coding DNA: TGCAGTGTTCAGCGGGGGGGCGACACGCAGTATTTT.